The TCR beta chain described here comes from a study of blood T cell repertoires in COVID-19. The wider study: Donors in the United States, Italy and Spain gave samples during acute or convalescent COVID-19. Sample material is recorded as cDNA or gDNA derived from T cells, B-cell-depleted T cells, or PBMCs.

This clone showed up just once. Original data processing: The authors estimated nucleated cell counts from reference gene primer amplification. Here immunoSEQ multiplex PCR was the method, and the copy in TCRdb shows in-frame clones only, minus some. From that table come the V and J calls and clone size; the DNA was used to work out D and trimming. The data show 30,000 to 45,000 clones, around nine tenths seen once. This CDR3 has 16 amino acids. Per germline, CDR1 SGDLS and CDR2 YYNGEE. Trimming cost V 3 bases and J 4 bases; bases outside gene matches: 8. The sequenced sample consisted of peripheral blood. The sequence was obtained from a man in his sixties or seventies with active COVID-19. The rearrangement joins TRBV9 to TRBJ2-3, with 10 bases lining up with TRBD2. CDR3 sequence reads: CASSEGNSGGSDTQYF. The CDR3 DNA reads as TGTGCCAGCAGCGAGGGGAATAGCGGGGGGTCAGATACGCAGTATTTT.